The sequence of this T cell receptor beta chain was determined in a study of metastatic and nonmetastatic thyroid tumors. Across the whole study: Blood and tumor or nodule tissue repertoires from malignant and benign thyroid patients were compared.

This clone was seen at least ten times. What it binds is not known. CDR1 is SGHVS and CDR2 is FNYEAQ in the germline V gene. The CDR3 spans 15 residues. The V gene end was trimmed by 5 bases and the J gene end by 6 bases; junction bases not matched to a gene: 8. The study, taken as a whole, reports: TCR beta diversity was reportedly significantly higher in malignant thyroid tumors than benign nodules, in blood and tumor.

Thyroid surgery was performed in patients who had received no treatment beforehand. Authors' analysis steps: For papillary thyroid cancer, a distant-metastasis classifier was constructed from CDR3 differences observed across clinicopathological groups. MiXCR reprocessed the PCR reads for TCRdb. TCRdb, rather than the study authors, made the V and J calls. The data show 25,000 to 30,000 clones, about 15% seen once. The chain couples TRBV7-6 to TRBJ2-1, with 9 bases that match TRBD2. The specimen sequenced was blood. The TCR was taken from a female donor with papillary thyroid cancer or a benign thyroid nodule (not recorded which). Some clones in this sample may be carry-over from other donors' samples. The CDR3 nucleotides are TGTGCCAGCAGCCGCGGGGCGGGAGGGATCAATGAGCAGTTCTTC. Translated, it gives CASSRGAGGINEQFF.